Sequencing of this T cell receptor beta chain was carried out in a study of cytomegalovirus exposure and HLA in healthy donors. The CDR3 is made up of 15 amino acids. Germline CDR1 and CDR2: MNHEY and SVGAGI. The V end was cut by 3 bases, the J end by 2 bases, with 11 bases between. To note about this clone: Its antigen is undetermined.

Whole-study results and caveats: An analysis done earlier found most TCR beta V segments productive about 87% or about 30% of the time. Under in vitro conditions, three CMV-associated chains were confirmed as specific for CMV antigens.

PCR primers comprised 60 Vbeta and 13 Jbeta primers. Sequencing was performed with immunoSEQ multiplex PCR; in TCRdb, only in-frame clones are kept and a portion is missing. The sample has roughly 100,000 clones, over 9.5% seen once. The clonotype originates from a man between 35 and 55 years old in good health and CMV-seropositive. Sample: PBMCs. The chain employs TRBV6-5 and TRBJ1-3; D might be TRBD1 (5 bases). CDR3 coding DNA: TGTGCCAGCAGTTATTCGTCAGGGACTGGAAACACCATATATTTT. It encodes CASSYSSGTGNTIYF.